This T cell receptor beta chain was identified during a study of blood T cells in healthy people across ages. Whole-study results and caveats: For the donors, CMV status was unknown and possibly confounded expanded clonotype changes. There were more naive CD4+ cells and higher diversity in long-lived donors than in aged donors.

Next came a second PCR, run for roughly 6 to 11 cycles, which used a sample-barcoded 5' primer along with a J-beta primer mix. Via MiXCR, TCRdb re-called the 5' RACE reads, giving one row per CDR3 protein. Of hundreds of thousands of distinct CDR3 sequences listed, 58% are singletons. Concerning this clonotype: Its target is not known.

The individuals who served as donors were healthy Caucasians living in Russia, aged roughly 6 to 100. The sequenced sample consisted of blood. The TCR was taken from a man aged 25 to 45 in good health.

The CDR3 sequence is CASRSGLADYEQYF. For the CDR3, the DNA is TGTGCCAGCAGATCCGGACTAGCGGATTACGAGCAGTACTTC. J is TRBJ2-4 and V is TRBV5-5, with 10 bases aligning to TRBD2. The J call is in doubt because the DNA end fits TRBJ2-7 better. From germline, CDR1 is SGHKS and CDR2 YYEKEE (reference sequence). The CDR3 consists of 14 residues.